The 5 T cell receptor beta chains reported below all come from one sample, sequenced in a study of post-analysis software for immune sequencing data. Their recognized antigens are unknown. General study results and limits: The five TRBV segments detected at higher frequency in patients than in controls included TRBV5-6, TRBV5-1 and TRBV20-1.

cDNA libraries for TCR beta contained unique molecular identifiers. TCRdb ran MiXCR on the PCR reads and lists one entry per CDR3 protein. The table includes more than 500,000 distinct CDR3 sequences, about a third detected once. Sequencing was carried out using blood. These receptors were collected from a girl aged 2 to 17 with multiple sclerosis.

The chain employs TRBV20-1 and TRBJ1-6, with 9 bases fitting TRBD1. V lost 3 bases and J lost 9; bases outside the gene matches: 9. Germline V gene data show CDR1 as DFQATT and CDR2 as SNEGSKA (reference sequence). The CDR3 has 15 residues. CDR3 loop: CSARYRGPGGSPLHF. CDR3 DNA sequence: TGCAGTGCTAGGTACAGGGGGCCAGGGGGTTCACCCCTCCACTTT.

This sequence joins TRBV11-2 and TRBJ2-1; D is possibly TRBD1 (5 bases). Germline V gene sequence: CDR1 SGHAT, CDR2 FQNNGV. The V end lost 3 bases, the J end lost 2 bases, and 8 bases lay between the germline ends. The CDR3 has 14 amino acids. This chain's CDR3 is CASSFDSTYNEQFF. The CDR3, as DNA: TGTGCCAGCAGCTTTGACAGTACCTACAATGAGCAGTTCTTC.

The V gene is TRBV4-2, the J gene TRBJ2-3, with TRBD2 matching over 7 bases. Looked up from germline, CDR1 is LGHNA and CDR2 is YNFKEQ. Germline trimming cut 0 bases from V and 6 bases from J; bases unmatched to any gene: 9. The CDR3 runs 16 residues. CDR3 loop: CASSQERTSGWDTQYF. The DNA for the CDR3 is TGTGCCAGCAGCCAAGAAAGGACTAGTGGGTGGGATACGCAGTATTTT.

This clonotype was seen a handful of times. V usage is TRBV6-2 or TRBV6-3 and J usage is TRBJ2-3; either TRBD1 or TRBD2 may fit D (5 bases each). The V and J ends lost 2 bases and 0 bases respectively, with 12 bases between them. CDR3 length: 16 residues. Germline CDR1 is MNHEY and CDR2 is SVGEGT. For the CDR3, the DNA is TGTGCCAGCAGTTACACCATGGGGGATAGCACAGATACGCAGTATTTT. Its protein is CASSYTMGDSTDTQYF.

This clonotype was recorded once. This sequence joins TRBV6-1 and TRBJ1-2, with 11 positions matching TRBD1. The length of the CDR3 is 14 residues. Germline trimming cut 8 bases from V and 6 bases from J; bases unmatched to any gene: 8. The germline CDR1 and CDR2 sequences are MNHNS and SASEGT. The CDR3 sequence is CASQEPGQGDGYTF. In DNA, the CDR3 is TGTGCCAGCCAAGAACCGGGACAGGGGGATGGCTACACCTTC.